The sequence of this TCR beta chain was determined in a study of blood T cell repertoires in COVID-19. Study in general: There were acute and convalescent COVID-19 samples, and they came from the United States, Italy and Spain. PBMCs, B-cell-depleted T cells, or T cells provided the cDNA or gDNA that made up the material.

This CDR3 has 15 residues. Trimming removed 6 bases at V and 0 bases at J, with 12 bases between. CDR1 LNHDA and CDR2 SQIVND come from the germline V gene (reference sequence). Here immunoSEQ multiplex PCR was the method, and the copy in TCRdb shows in-frame clones only, minus some. The sample lists a few hundred thousand clones; approximately 86% were seen once. This sequence joins TRBV19 and TRBJ2-4; perhaps TRBD2 as D (5 bases). The TCR was taken from a woman aged 45-60 years who had recovered from COVID-19. The sequenced sample was PBMCs or T cells enriched from blood (not recorded which). CDR3 loop: CASSEAELAKNIQYF. DNA of the CDR3: TGTGCCAGTAGCGAAGCGGAACTAGCCAAAAACATTCAGTACTTC. Supplemented by reference TRBV19 and TRBJ2-4, the full variable domain reads DGGITQSPKYLFRKEGQNVTLSCEQNLNHDAMYWYRQDPGQGLRLIYYSQIVNDFQKGDIAEGYSVSREKKESFPLTVTSAQKNPTAFYLCASSEAELAKNIQYFGAGTRLSVL.